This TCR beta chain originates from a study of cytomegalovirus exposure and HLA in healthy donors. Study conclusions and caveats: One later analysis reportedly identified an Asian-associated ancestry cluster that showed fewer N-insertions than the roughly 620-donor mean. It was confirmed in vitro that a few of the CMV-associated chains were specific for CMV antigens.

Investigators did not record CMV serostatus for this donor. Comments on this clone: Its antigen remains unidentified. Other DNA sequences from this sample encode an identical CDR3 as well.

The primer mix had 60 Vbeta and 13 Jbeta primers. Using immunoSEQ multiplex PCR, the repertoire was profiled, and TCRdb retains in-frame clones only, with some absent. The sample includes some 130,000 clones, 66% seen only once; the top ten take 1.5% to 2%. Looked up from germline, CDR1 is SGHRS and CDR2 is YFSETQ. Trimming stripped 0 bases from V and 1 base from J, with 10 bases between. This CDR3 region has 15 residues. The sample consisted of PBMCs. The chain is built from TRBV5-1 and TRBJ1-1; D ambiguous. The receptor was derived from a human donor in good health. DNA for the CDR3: TGCGCCAGCAGCTTGGCCGGGAGTGGGAACACTGAAGCTTTCTTT. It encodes CASSLAGSGNTEAFF.